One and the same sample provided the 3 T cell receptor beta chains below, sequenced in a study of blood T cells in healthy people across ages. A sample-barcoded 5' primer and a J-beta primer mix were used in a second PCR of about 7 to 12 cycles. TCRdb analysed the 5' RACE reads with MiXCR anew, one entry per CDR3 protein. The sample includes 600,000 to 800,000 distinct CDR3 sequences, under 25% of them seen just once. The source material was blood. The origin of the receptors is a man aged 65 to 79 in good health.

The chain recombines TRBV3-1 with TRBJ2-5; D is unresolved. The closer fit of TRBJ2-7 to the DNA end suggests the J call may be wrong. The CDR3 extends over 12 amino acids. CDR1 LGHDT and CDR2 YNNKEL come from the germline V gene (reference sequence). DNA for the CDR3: TGTGCCAGCAGCCAAGCGATCTACGAGCAGTACTTC. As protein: CASSQAIYEQYF.

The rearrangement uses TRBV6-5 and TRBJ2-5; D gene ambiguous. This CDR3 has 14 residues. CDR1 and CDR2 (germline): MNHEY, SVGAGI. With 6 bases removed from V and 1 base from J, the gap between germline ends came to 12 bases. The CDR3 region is CASRIEASQETQYF. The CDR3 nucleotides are TGTGCCAGCAGAATTGAGGCGAGCCAAGAGACCCAGTACTTC.

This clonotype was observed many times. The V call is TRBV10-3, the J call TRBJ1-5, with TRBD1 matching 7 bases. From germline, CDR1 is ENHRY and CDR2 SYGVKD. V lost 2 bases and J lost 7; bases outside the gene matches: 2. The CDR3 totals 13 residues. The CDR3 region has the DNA TGTGCCATCAGTGAGGACAGGGACCAGCCCCAGCATTTT. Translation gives CAISEDRDQPQHF.